This T cell receptor beta chain emerged from a study of cytomegalovirus exposure and HLA in healthy donors. The study's findings and limits: In vitro testing confirmed a few CMV-associated chains as specific for CMV antigens. Among TCR beta chains, those listed as cytomegalovirus-associated numbered around 180.

About this clone itself: Its matching antigen is unknown.

The donors were in the approximately 120-subject validation cohort, distinct from the roughly 600-subject first cohort. This CDR3 contains 13 residues. The V and J ends lost 7 bases and 2 bases respectively, with 10 bases between them. Germline V gives CDR1 MNHNS, CDR2 SASEGT. TCRdb's table, derived via immunoSEQ multiplex PCR, lists solely in-frame clones and lacks some. The sample shows about 160,000 clones, roughly 91% of them seen only once. The chain combines TRBV6-1 with TRBJ2-3, with D uncertain. Sequencing used PBMCs. The TCR sequence derives from a woman aged 18-29 years in good health and CMV-seropositive. The CDR3 nucleotides read TGTGCCAGCAAGCTCTCAAACACAGATACGCAGTATTTT. Its translation: CASKLSNTDTQYF.